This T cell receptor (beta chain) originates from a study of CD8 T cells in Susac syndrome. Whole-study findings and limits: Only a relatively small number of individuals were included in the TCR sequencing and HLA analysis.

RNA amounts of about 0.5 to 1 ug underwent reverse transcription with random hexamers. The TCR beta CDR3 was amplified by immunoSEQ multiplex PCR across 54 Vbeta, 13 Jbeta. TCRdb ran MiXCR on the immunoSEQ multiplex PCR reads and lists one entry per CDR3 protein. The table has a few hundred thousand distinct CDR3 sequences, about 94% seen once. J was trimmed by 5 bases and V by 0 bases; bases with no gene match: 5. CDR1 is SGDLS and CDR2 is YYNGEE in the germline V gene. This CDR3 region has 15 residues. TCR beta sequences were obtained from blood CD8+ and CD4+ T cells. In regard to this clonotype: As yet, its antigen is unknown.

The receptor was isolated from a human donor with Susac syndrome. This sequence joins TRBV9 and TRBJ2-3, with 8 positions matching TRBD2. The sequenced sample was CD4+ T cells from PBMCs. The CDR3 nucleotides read TGTGCCAGCAGCGTAGCGGGGGGGCTGCAAGATACGCAGTATTTT. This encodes CASSVAGGLQDTQYF.